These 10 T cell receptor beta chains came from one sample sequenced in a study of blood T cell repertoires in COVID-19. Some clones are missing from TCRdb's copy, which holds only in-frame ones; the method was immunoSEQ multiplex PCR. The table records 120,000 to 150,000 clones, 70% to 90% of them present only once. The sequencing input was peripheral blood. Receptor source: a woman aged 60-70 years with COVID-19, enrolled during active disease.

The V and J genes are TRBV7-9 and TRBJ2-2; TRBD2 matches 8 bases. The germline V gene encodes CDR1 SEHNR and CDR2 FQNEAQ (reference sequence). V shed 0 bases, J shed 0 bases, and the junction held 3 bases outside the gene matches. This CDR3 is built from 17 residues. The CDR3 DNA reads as TGTGCCAGCAGCTTAGCCGATAGCGGGGCGAACACCGGGGAGCTGTTTTTT. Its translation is CASSLADSGANTGELFF.

CDR3 in amino acids: CASSQGVGGTNEKLFF. The DNA for the CDR3 is TGCGCCAGCAGCCAAGGCGTAGGAGGCACTAATGAAAAACTGTTTTTT. The rearrangement uses TRBV4-1 and TRBJ1-4; D not resolved. This CDR3 spans 16 amino acids. Trimming shortened V by 1 base and J by 2 bases, and 11 bases separated the two germline ends. Looked up from germline, CDR1 is MGHRA and CDR2 is YSYEKL.

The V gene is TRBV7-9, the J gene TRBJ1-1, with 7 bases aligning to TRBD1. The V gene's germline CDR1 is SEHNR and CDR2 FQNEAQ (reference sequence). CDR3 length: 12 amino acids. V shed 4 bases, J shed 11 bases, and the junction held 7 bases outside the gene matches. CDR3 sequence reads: CASSSLQGNAFF. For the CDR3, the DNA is TGTGCCAGCAGCTCCTTACAGGGGAATGCTTTCTTT.

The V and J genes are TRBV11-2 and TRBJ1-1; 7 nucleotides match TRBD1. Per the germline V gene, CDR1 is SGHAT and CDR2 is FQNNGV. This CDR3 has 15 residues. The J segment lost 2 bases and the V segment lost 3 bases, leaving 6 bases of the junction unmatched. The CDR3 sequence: CASSFTGTANTEAFF. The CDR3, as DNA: TGTGCCAGCAGCTTTACCGGGACAGCCAACACTGAAGCTTTCTTT.

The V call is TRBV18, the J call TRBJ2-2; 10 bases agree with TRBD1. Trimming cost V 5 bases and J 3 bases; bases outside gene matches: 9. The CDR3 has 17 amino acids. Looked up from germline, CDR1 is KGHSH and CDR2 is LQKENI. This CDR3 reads CASSITGTGDDTGELFF. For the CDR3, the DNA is TGTGCCAGCTCAATCACCGGGACAGGGGACGACACCGGGGAGCTGTTTTTT.

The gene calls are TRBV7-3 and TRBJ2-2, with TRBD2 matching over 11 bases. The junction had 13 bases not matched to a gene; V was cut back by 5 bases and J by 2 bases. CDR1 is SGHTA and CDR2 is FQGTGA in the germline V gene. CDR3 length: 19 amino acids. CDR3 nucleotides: TGTGCCAGCAGCCACCCCCGGGGGCTAGCGGGGGGAAACACCGGGGAGCTGTTTTTT. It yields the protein CASSHPRGLAGGNTGELFF.

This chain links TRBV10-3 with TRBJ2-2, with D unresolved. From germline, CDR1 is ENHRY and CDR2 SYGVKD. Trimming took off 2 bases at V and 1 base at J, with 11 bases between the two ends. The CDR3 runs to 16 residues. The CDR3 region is CAISEQQAQNTGELFF. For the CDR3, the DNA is TGTGCCATCAGTGAGCAGCAGGCCCAGAACACCGGGGAGCTGTTTTTT.

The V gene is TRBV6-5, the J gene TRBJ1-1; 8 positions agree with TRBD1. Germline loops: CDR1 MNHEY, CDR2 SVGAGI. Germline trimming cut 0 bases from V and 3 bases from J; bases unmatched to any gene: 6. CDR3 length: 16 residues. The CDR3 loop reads CASSYSRTGTDTEAFF. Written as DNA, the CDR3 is TGTGCCAGCAGTTACTCCCGGACAGGGACCGACACTGAAGCTTTCTTT.

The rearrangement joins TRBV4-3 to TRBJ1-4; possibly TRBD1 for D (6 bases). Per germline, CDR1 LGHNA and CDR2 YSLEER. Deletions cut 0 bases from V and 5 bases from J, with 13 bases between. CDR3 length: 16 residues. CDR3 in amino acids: CASSQDHRAVNEKLFF. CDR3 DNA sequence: TGCGCCAGCAGCCAAGACCACAGGGCAGTGAATGAAAAACTGTTTTTT.

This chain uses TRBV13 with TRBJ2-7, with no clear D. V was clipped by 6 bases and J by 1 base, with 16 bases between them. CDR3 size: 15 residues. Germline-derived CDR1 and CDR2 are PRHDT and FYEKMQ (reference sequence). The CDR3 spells CASRPYPYESYEQYF. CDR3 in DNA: TGTGCCAGCAGACCCTACCCATATGAGTCCTACGAGCAGTACTTC.